This T cell receptor beta chain was captured by sequencing in a study of regulatory and conventional T cells in RAG deficiency. Study observations and caveats: Shannon entropy fell and Simpson indices rose in RAG-deficient patients.

Blood CD4+ CD25-high CD127-low regulatory T cells supplied the genomic DNA template. On this clone: Its specificity is not known.

Generated by immunoSEQ multiplex PCR, the TCRdb table keeps only in-frame clones and is missing some. Of roughly 30,000 clones listed, around nine tenths are singletons. This same sample was also part of a study on regulatory T cells. That study adds: Primers: 52 TRBV forward and 13 TRBJ reverse. Regulatory T cells showed the strongest V-J pair restriction and V/J gene skewing among patient repertoires.

The specimen sequenced was Tregs sorted from blood. This TCR derives from a human donor in good health.

The CDR3 DNA sequence: TGCGCCAGCAGCTTGACGGCCAGAAAGCAAGAGACCCAGTACTTC. Translating gives CASSLTARKQETQYF. V and J are TRBV5-1 and TRBJ2-5; D remains unclear. This CDR3 spans 15 amino acids. Trimming stripped 1 base from V and 2 bases from J, with 12 bases between. CDR1 is SGHRS, CDR2 YFSETQ, per germline.